Following are 29 T cell receptor beta chains from one sample sequenced in a study of CD8 T cells in ankylosing spondylitis. TCRdb analysed the 5' RACE reads with MiXCR anew, one entry per CDR3 protein. This sample has about 64,000 distinct CDR3 sequences, with approximately 5.7% found just once. Sequenced input: synovial fluid, either unsorted or a sorted T cell fraction (not recorded which). The receptors shown here come from a male donor with ankylosing spondylitis.

At least ten counts were recorded for this clonotype. One end of the junction does not line up with germline, which may come from a read error. The chain has TRBV7-7 and TRBJ2-1; the match to TRBD1 covers 7 bases. CDR1 is SSHAT, CDR2 FNYEAQ, per germline (reference sequence). This CDR3 comprises 18 residues. CDR3 amino acids: CASSRYVRDRIQYNEQFF. In nucleotides, the CDR3 is TGTGCTAGCAGCCGATACGTCCGGGACAGAATACAGTACAATGAGCAGTTCTTC.

This clonotype was seen repeatedly, ten times or more. This chain connects TRBV20-1 to TRBJ2-7, with 16 bases that match TRBD2. Germline assignment: CDR1 DFQATT and CDR2 SNEGSKA (reference sequence). The V and J ends lost 0 bases and 9 bases, in that order; junction bases with no gene match: 11. This CDR3 is built from 17 residues. The CDR3 spells CSARDYSVGLAGGRQYF. CDR3 coding DNA: TGCAGTGCTAGAGATTATTCAGTGGGACTAGCGGGAGGGCGGCAGTACTTC.

As regards this clonotype: A read error may account for a junction end that differs from germline. This chain links TRBV29-1 with TRBJ2-2, with D possibly being TRBD1 or TRBD2 (6 bases each). The CDR3 spans 15 residues. Per germline, CDR1 SQVTM and CDR2 ANQGSEA. The CDR3 spells CSVEEGVSKTGELFF. The CDR3 DNA reads TGCAGCGTTGAGGAGGGGGTATCGAAGACCGGGGAGCTGTTTTTT.

The chain carries TRBV27 and TRBJ1-6; 8 bases agree with TRBD1. Germline loops: CDR1 MNHEY, CDR2 SMNVEV (reference sequence). The V gene end was trimmed by 5 bases and the J gene end by 9 bases; junction bases not matched to a gene: 9. This CDR3 has 15 amino acids. DNA for the CDR3: TGTGCCAGCAGTCCCTCGACAGGGGTTAGTTCACCCCTCCACTTT. Translating it yields CASSPSTGVSSPLHF.

The CDR3 loop is CASSPLGTTYNEQFF. CDR3 DNA sequence: TGTGCCAGCAGTCCCCTCGGGACTACCTACAATGAGCAGTTCTTC. The chain links TRBV2 to TRBJ2-1, with TRBD2 matching over 7 bases. From germline, CDR1 is SNHLY and CDR2 FYNNEI. This CDR3 region has 15 residues. Trimming cost V 5 bases and J 2 bases; bases outside gene matches: 6.

This clonotype occurred a few times. The chain recombines TRBV7-9 with TRBJ2-7; D unresolved. The CDR3 covers 11 residues. Germline V lookup: CDR1 SEHNR, CDR2 FQNEAQ (reference sequence). V shed 8 bases and J shed 2 bases, with 7 bases lying between them. CDR3 in amino acids: CASELTYEQYF. The CDR3 nucleotides read TGTGCCAGCGAATTAACCTACGAGCAGTACTTC.

This clonotype was seen repeatedly, ten times or more. V and J are TRBV7-2 and TRBJ2-1, with 8 bases matching TRBD1. The CDR3 loop spans 15 amino acids. Germline CDR1 reads SGHTA; CDR2 reads FQGNSA. V was clipped by 5 bases and J by 0 bases; unmatched bases: 3. The CDR3 nucleotides are TGTGCCAGCAGCGTAACAGGGGGCTCCTACAATGAGCAGTTCTTC. It yields the protein CASSVTGGSYNEQFF.

This clonotype was seen repeatedly, ten times or more. The chain combines TRBV20-1 with TRBJ1-1, with D perhaps matching TRBD1 (5 bases). CDR3 length: 13 residues. Germline V CDR1 and CDR2: DFQATT, SNEGSKA (reference sequence). Trimming left V 5 bases short and J 4 bases short, with 14 bases between. The CDR3 DNA sequence: TGCAGTGCTCGGACTACAGGAATCACTGAAGCTTTCTTT. Translating gives CSARTTGITEAFF.

The CDR3 DNA reads TGTGCCAGCAGTTTAGGTGATAACTATGGCTACACCTTC. Protein product: CASSLGDNYGYTF. The chain has TRBV12-3 or TRBV12-4 and TRBJ1-2; no clear D. The CDR3 runs to 13 residues. V was shortened by 1 base and J by 1 base, with 4 bases between the two germline ends.

This clonotype was seen ten or more times. The chain has TRBV7-6 and TRBJ2-2, with D possibly being TRBD2 (6 bases). Germline values: CDR1 SGHVS, CDR2 FNYEAQ. V shed 0 bases and J shed 4 bases, with 6 bases lying between them. The CDR3 spans 14 residues. In nucleotides, the CDR3 is TGTGCCAGCAGCTTAGCGGGACTCACCGGGGAGCTGTTTTTT. Its protein product is CASSLAGLTGELFF.

This clonotype was found many times. The chain employs TRBV12-3 or TRBV12-4 and TRBJ1-2; no firm D call. Trimming pared 5 bases from V and 3 bases from J, leaving 13 bases between. The CDR3 is 14 residues long. This CDR3 is CASSEGPYYYGYTF. In DNA form, the CDR3 reads TGTGCCAGCAGTGAAGGGCCGTACTACTATGGCTACACCTTC.

This clonotype was seen repeatedly, ten times or more. The chain employs TRBV20-1 and TRBJ2-4; 8 bases are shared with TRBD2. Germline assignment: CDR1 DFQATT and CDR2 SNEGSKA (reference sequence). With V trimmed by 6 bases and J by 6 bases, 19 bases remained unmatched. CDR3 length: 17 residues. CDR3 loop: CSAPNQARGLVLNIQYF. Written as DNA, the CDR3 is TGCAGTGCCCCAAATCAAGCCCGGGGACTAGTGTTAAACATTCAGTACTTC.

At least ten counts were recorded for this clonotype. The chain has TRBV7-3 and TRBJ2-1; D call uncertain. The germline V and J ends were trimmed by 2 bases and 0 bases, with 5 bases remaining between them. This CDR3 has 14 amino acids. Germline loops: CDR1 SGHTA, CDR2 FQGTGA. The CDR3 DNA is TGTGCCAGCAGCTTACACAGCTCCTACAATGAGCAGTTCTTC. It is translated as CASSLHSSYNEQFF.

This clonotype was counted ten times or more. The V gene is TRBV7-3, the J gene TRBJ2-3; 7 nucleotides line up with TRBD1. After removal of 8 bases from V and 3 bases from J, the junction contained 8 bases not matched to a gene. Germline CDR1 reads SGHTA; CDR2 reads FQGTGA. CDR3 length: 14 amino acids. The CDR3 spells CASAWTGETDTQYF. CDR3 nucleotides: TGTGCCAGCGCTTGGACAGGAGAGACAGATACGCAGTATTTT.

This clonotype has ten or more counts. The chain is built from TRBV7-2 and TRBJ1-2; 7 nucleotides match TRBD1. V trimming: 1 base; J trimming: 0 bases; junction bases outside the gene matches: 8. The CDR3 totals 17 residues. The germline V gene has CDR1 SGHTA and CDR2 FQGNSA. The chain's CDR3 is CASSLGGTDGANYGYTF. In DNA, the CDR3 is TGTGCCAGCAGCTTAGGGGGGACAGATGGAGCTAACTATGGCTACACCTTC.

This clonotype was observed many times. The chain is built from TRBV19 and TRBJ2-1; 15 bases map to TRBD2. V was pared by 6 bases and J by 5 bases, with 8 bases of the junction left unmatched. Germline loops: CDR1 LNHDA, CDR2 SQIVND (reference sequence). The CDR3 contains 17 residues. Written as DNA, the CDR3 is TGTGCCAGTAGAAGCCTTGGGACTAGCGGGGGGAACAATGAGCAGTTCTTC. It is translated as CASRSLGTSGGNNEQFF.

A single count supports this clonotype. One junction end does not reproduce the germline sequence, and a read error may be involved. The chain has TRBV28 and TRBJ1-1; D is unresolved. Germline values: CDR1 MDHEN, CDR2 SYDVKM. This CDR3 spans 15 amino acids. The CDR3 protein is CASSPPDRKGTEVFF. CDR3 coding DNA: TGTGCCAGCAGTCCCCCGGACCGAAAGGGAACTGAAGTTTTCTTT.

This clonotype was counted at least ten times. The genes are TRBV10-3 and TRBJ2-1, with TRBD2 as a possible D gene (8 bases). The CDR3 extends over 15 amino acids. The germline CDR1 and CDR2 sequences are ENHRY and SYGVKD. V lost 0 bases and J 11 bases, leaving 17 bases between the germline ends. CDR3 sequence: CAISESSREGAKQFF. The CDR3 DNA follows: TGTGCCATCAGTGAGTCCTCTCGGGAGGGGGCCAAGCAGTTCTTC.

This clonotype was seen a few times. The V gene is TRBV12-3 or TRBV12-4, the J gene TRBJ2-3; 12 bases are shared with TRBD2. This CDR3 spans 15 amino acids. Unmatched junction bases numbered 9, after V lost 6 bases and J lost 8 bases. In DNA, the CDR3 is TGTGCCAGCAGGTCGCCTAGCGGGAGGGGGAGTACGCAGTATTTT. This sequence encodes CASRSPSGRGSTQYF.

This clonotype occurred many times. This chain connects TRBV28 to TRBJ2-1, with TRBD1 matching over 9 bases. The CDR3 contains 15 residues. After removal of 2 bases from V and 7 bases from J, the junction contained 6 bases not matched to a gene. The germline gives CDR1 MDHEN, CDR2 SYDVKM. Written as DNA, the CDR3 is TGTGCCAGCAGTTTAACAGGGGGCGGGAGAAATGAGCAGTTCTTC. This codes for CASSLTGGGRNEQFF. Full variable domain (outside the CDR3, taken from reference TRBV28 and TRBJ2-1): DVKVTQSSRYLVKRTGEKVFLECVQDMDHENMFWYRQDPGLGLRLIYFSYDVKMKEKGDIPEGYSVSREKKERFSLILESASTNQTSMYLCASSLTGGGRNEQFFGPGTRLTVL.

The chain employs TRBV5-4 and TRBJ2-3, with 10 bases matching TRBD2. The CDR3 loop spans 15 amino acids. The germline V gene has CDR1 SGHNT and CDR2 YYREEE (reference sequence). Losses at the gene ends were 4 bases for V and 6 bases for J; bases not matched to a gene: 8. Written as DNA, the CDR3 is TGTGCCAGCAGCCCCCCAGCGGGGGGGAGTGATACGCAGTATTTT. The encoded protein is CASSPPAGGSDTQYF.

This clonotype is medium-sized in the sample. This chain joins TRBV11-2 and TRBJ2-1; 11 bases fit TRBD2. Germline assignment: CDR1 SGHAT and CDR2 FQNNGV. Trimming cost V 4 bases and J 6 bases; bases outside gene matches: 8. This CDR3 is built from 16 residues. The chain's CDR3 is CASSYQRLAGSNEQFF. DNA for the CDR3: TGTGCCAGCAGCTATCAAAGACTAGCGGGGAGCAATGAGCAGTTCTTC.

This clonotype was seen a few times. Here the CDR3 reads CSAIPSGRALENIQYF. CDR3 bases: TGCAGTGCTATACCTAGCGGGAGGGCCTTGGAAAACATTCAGTACTTC. The chain joins TRBV20-1 to TRBJ2-4; 12 nucleotides line up with TRBD2. This CDR3 is 16 amino acids long. CDR1 DFQATT and CDR2 SNEGSKA come from the germline V gene (reference sequence). Trimming cost V 4 bases and J 5 bases; bases outside gene matches: 9.

The chain is built from TRBV18 and TRBJ2-1; either TRBD1 or TRBD2 may fit D (5 bases each). Trimming left V 3 bases short and J 3 bases short, with 18 bases between. The CDR3 sequence is 17 residues long. Germline CDR1 reads KGHSH; CDR2 reads LQKENI. The chain's CDR3 is CASSPTLVQDFYNEQFF. The CDR3 coding sequence is TGTGCCAGCTCACCCACGCTAGTACAGGACTTCTACAATGAGCAGTTCTTC.

This clonotype was detected many times. The gene calls are TRBV12-3 or TRBV12-4 and TRBJ2-7; 8 bases map to TRBD1. This CDR3 contains 15 residues. Trimming at V came to 1 base and at J to 0 bases, leaving 2 bases not matched to a gene. The CDR3 here is CASSLGTGPSYEQYF. The CDR3 DNA reads as TGTGCCAGCAGTTTAGGGACAGGGCCCTCCTACGAGCAGTACTTC.

This clonotype appeared many times. The chain carries TRBV11-3 and TRBJ2-1; TRBD1 aligns across 7 bases. Germline assignment: CDR1 SGHNT and CDR2 YENEEA. V lost 5 bases, J lost 9 bases, and 10 bases stayed unmatched. The CDR3 has 14 residues. CDR3 sequence (DNA): TGTGCCAGCAGCCTCGACAGGGCCCAGGCTGAGCAGTTCTTC. This encodes CASSLDRAQAEQFF.

This clonotype was found many times. V is TRBV28 and J is TRBJ2-4, with D perhaps TRBD1 (5 bases). Trimming took off 6 bases at V and 3 bases at J, with 15 bases between the two ends. Germline CDR1 and CDR2: MDHEN and SYDVKM. This CDR3 spans 15 amino acids. The CDR3 region has the DNA TGTGCCAGCAGCGCCCTAACAGGTAGCAAAAACATTCAGTACTTC. Residues: CASSALTGSKNIQYF.

There are a few counts of this clonotype. The rearrangement uses TRBV19 and TRBJ2-5, with D possibly called TRBD1 or TRBD2 (5 bases each). Looked up from germline, CDR1 is LNHDA and CDR2 is SQIVND (reference sequence). Trimming stripped 3 bases from V and 7 bases from J, with 12 bases between. The CDR3 runs to 13 residues. CDR3 region: CASSMGPRGTQYF. DNA of the CDR3: TGTGCCAGTAGTATGGGGCCTCGGGGGACCCAGTACTTC. The full variable domain, completed using reference TRBV19 and TRBJ2-5, is DGGITQSPKYLFRKEGQNVTLSCEQNLNHDAMYWYRQDPGQGLRLIYYSQIVNDFQKGDIAEGYSVSREKKESFPLTVTSAQKNPTAFYLCASSMGPRGTQYFGPGTRLLVL.

This clonotype has more than one count but fewer than ten. This chain joins TRBV11-1 and TRBJ2-5, with TRBD2 identical over 7 bases. The CDR3 runs to 14 residues. CDR1 is SGHAT, CDR2 FQDESV, per germline (reference sequence). The J segment lost 3 bases and the V segment lost 4 bases, leaving 5 bases of the junction unmatched. The CDR3 DNA follows: TGTGCCAGCAGCTCCCGCCGGGGGGAAGAGACCCAGTACTTC. Its protein is CASSSRRGEETQYF.